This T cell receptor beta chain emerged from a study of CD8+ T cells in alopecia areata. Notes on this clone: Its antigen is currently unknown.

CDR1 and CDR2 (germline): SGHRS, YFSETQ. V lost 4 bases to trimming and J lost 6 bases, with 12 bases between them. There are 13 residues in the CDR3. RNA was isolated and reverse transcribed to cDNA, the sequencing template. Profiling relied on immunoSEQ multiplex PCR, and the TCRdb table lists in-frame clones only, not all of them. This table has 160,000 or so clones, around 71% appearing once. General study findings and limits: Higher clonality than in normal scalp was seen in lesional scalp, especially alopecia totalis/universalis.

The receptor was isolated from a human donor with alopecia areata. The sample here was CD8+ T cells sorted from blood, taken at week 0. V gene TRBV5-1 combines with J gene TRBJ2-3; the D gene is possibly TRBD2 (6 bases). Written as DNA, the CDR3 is TGCGCCAGCAGCGAGACTAGTATTGATACGCAGTATTTT. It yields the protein CASSETSIDTQYF.